The 22 T cell receptor beta chains in this list originate from one sample, sequenced in a study of response to subunit inactivated influenza vaccine. TCRdb itself ran the RT-PCR reads through MiXCR, one entry per CDR3 protein. This table holds 500,000 to 550,000 distinct CDR3 sequences, less than 8% found once. Sample: PBMCs from blood, taken roughly 24 months after vaccination. The source of these receptors is a man in his fifties or sixties who received an inactivated influenza vaccine.

This clonotype has a count of ten or more. This chain links TRBV20-1 with TRBJ2-1, with D possibly matching TRBD2 (5 bases). CDR3 length: 14 residues. The germline gives CDR1 DFQATT, CDR2 SNEGSKA (reference sequence). V was cut by 3 bases and J by 5 bases, with 14 bases left in between. CDR3 region: CSASRATGNNEQFF. The CDR3 DNA reads TGCAGTGCTAGTAGAGCGACGGGGAACAATGAGCAGTTCTTC.

The rearrangement joins TRBV20-1 to TRBJ2-2; D remains ambiguous. Trimming left V 1 base short and J 4 bases short, with 7 bases between. CDR1 DFQATT and CDR2 SNEGSKA come from the germline V gene (reference sequence). The CDR3 loop spans 13 amino acids. CDR3 in amino acids: CSARAVGTGELFF. The CDR3 bases are TGCAGTGCTAGAGCGGTCGGCACCGGGGAGCTGTTTTTT.

As to this clonotype: A clone one base away is much larger, so this may be a read error. The CDR3 DNA reads TGTGCCAGCACCCATCGGCGGACCGCGGAGCTGTTTTTT. The encoded protein is CASTHRRTAELFF. The chain combines TRBV28 with TRBJ2-2; the D is unclear. Germline CDR1 is MDHEN and CDR2 is SYDVKM. The length of the CDR3 is 13 residues. Using reference TRBV28 and TRBJ2-2 for the parts outside the CDR3, the full variable domain is DVKVTQSSRYLVKRTGEKVFLECVQDMDHENMFWYRQDPGLGLRLIYFSYDVKMKEKGDIPEGYSVSREKKERFSLILESASTNQTSMYLCASTHRRTAELFFGEGSRLTVL.

The gene calls are TRBV12-3 or TRBV12-4 and TRBJ1-5; the D is unclear. The length of the CDR3 is 15 residues. Between the trimmed V and J ends, which lost 2 bases and 0 bases, there was a span of 8 bases. CDR3 loop: CASSLRGFSNQPQHF. DNA of the CDR3: TGTGCCAGCAGTTTAAGAGGGTTTAGCAATCAGCCCCAGCATTTT.

This chain links TRBV4-1 with TRBJ2-1; the match to TRBD2 covers 12 bases. There are 16 residues in the CDR3. Germline CDR1 is MGHRA and CDR2 is YSYEKL. V lost 2 bases and J lost 8; bases outside the gene matches: 7. DNA of the CDR3: TGCGCCAGCAGCCAACTGCCGGGACTAGCGGGCCATGAGCAGTTCTTC. Encoded protein: CASSQLPGLAGHEQFF.

CDR3 protein: CASSQASGGSYEQYF. The CDR3 bases are TGTGCCAGCAGCCAAGCTAGCGGAGGCTCCTACGAGCAGTACTTC. This chain links TRBV4-2 with TRBJ2-7; the match to TRBD2 covers 7 bases. After removal of 1 base from V and 0 bases from J, the junction contained 3 bases not matched to a gene. The CDR3 is 15 amino acids. Per germline, CDR1 LGHNA and CDR2 YNFKEQ.

In its sample, this clonotype was seen a few times. The V call is TRBV12-3 or TRBV12-4, the J call TRBJ2-7; no reliable D call. Trimming stripped 3 bases from V and 4 bases from J, with 13 bases between. The CDR3 runs 14 residues. The CDR3 bases are TGTGCCAGCAGTTTCTCCCCCCTCGTATACGAGCAGTACTTC. This translates into CASSFSPLVYEQYF.

This clonotype occurred a few times. The J gene is TRBJ2-5, the V gene TRBV4-3; D is uncertain. Trimming took off 3 bases at V and 5 bases at J, with 16 bases between the two ends. The CDR3 is 15 residues long. The germline CDR1 and CDR2 sequences are LGHNA and YSLEER. The CDR3, as DNA: TGCGCCAGCAGCCATTCGATTACGGCCATTGAGACCCAGTACTTC. It encodes CASSHSITAIETQYF.

The chain uses TRBV2 and TRBJ2-1, with D uncertain. Per the germline V gene, CDR1 is SNHLY and CDR2 is FYNNEI. The CDR3 consists of 11 residues. V was trimmed by 3 bases and J by 9 bases, leaving 6 bases between them. Here the CDR3 DNA reads TGTGCCAGCAGTGACCGCTCTGAGCAGTTCTTC. Its protein product is CASSDRSEQFF.

In its sample, this clonotype was seen a few times. The junction shows a germline mismatch at one end, possibly a read error. The chain combines TRBV19 with TRBJ2-5, with D unresolved. The CDR3 runs to 14 residues. In germline, CDR1 is LNHDA, CDR2 SQIVND (reference sequence). The CDR3 nucleotides read TGTGCCAGTAGGATAGTAGGGTTGAGAGAGACCCAGTACTTC. Amino acid sequence: CASRIVGLRETQYF.

This clonotype was counted many times. V is TRBV5-1 and J is TRBJ2-1; the match to TRBD1 covers 9 bases. This CDR3 is built from 18 residues. Trimming took 0 bases from V and 1 from J; bases not matched to a gene: 8. The germline gives CDR1 SGHRS, CDR2 YFSETQ. CDR3 in DNA: TGCGCCAGCAGCTTGGCCTCGTGGGGACAGGGATCCTACAATGAGCAGTTCTTC. This encodes CASSLASWGQGSYNEQFF. Complete variable domain (other parts from reference TRBV5-1 and TRBJ2-1): KAGVTQTPRYLIKTRGQQVTLSCSPISGHRSVSWYQQTPGQGLQFLFEYFSETQRNKGNFPGRFSGRQFSNSRSEMNVSTLELGDSALYLCASSLASWGQGSYNEQFFGPGTRLTVL.

This clonotype was detected only a few times. V gene TRBV5-1 combines with J gene TRBJ2-1; 10 nucleotides match TRBD2. There are 15 residues in the CDR3. CDR1 SGHRS and CDR2 YFSETQ come from the germline V gene. The J segment lost 5 bases and the V segment lost 4 bases, leaving 6 bases of the junction unmatched. The CDR3, as DNA: TGCGCCAGCAGCCCGTCTAGCGGGGGTCACAATGAGCAGTTCTTC. Translated: CASSPSSGGHNEQFF.

The V gene is TRBV6-5, the J gene TRBJ2-1, with 10 bases aligning to TRBD2. Per the germline V gene, CDR1 is MNHEY and CDR2 is SVGAGI. The J segment lost 9 bases and the V segment lost 0 bases, leaving 5 bases of the junction unmatched. The CDR3 is made up of 15 amino acids. The CDR3 sequence is CASSYSPGTSVEQFF. For the CDR3, the DNA is TGTGCCAGCAGTTACTCCCCCGGGACTAGCGTTGAGCAGTTCTTC.

This clonotype was seen at least ten times. The chain combines TRBV21-1 with TRBJ2-7; the table's D call, TRBD1, has no DNA check behind it. TRBV21-1 is a pseudogene locus. The CDR3 is made up of 13 amino acids. CDR3 bases: TGTGCCAGCGCGGGACAGCCTTTCTACGAGCAGTACTTC. Protein sequence: CASAGQPFYEQYF.

This clonotype has ten or more counts. This chain uses TRBV20-1 with TRBJ1-1; tentatively, D is TRBD1 (5 bases). Germline assignment: CDR1 DFQATT and CDR2 SNEGSKA (reference sequence). The CDR3 is 13 amino acids. Trimming cost V 6 bases and J 6 bases, with 17 bases left between them. The CDR3 reads CSANLGENPEAFF. DNA for the CDR3: TGCAGTGCCAACCTGGGGGAAAACCCTGAAGCTTTCTTT.

J is TRBJ2-2 and V is TRBV15; no clear D gene. CDR1 is LNHNV, CDR2 YYDKDF, per germline (reference sequence). The V and J ends lost 0 bases and 1 base respectively, with 9 bases between them. The length of the CDR3 is 16 residues. The CDR3 reads CATSRDRVGNTGELFF. In nucleotides, the CDR3 is TGTGCCACCAGCAGAGATCGAGTAGGGAACACCGGGGAGCTGTTTTTT. Complete variable domain (other parts from reference TRBV15 and TRBJ2-2): DAMVIQNPRYQVTQFGKPVTLSCSQTLNHNVMYWYQQKSSQAPKLLFHYYDKDFNNEADTPDNFQSRRPNTSFCFLDIRSPGLGDTAMYLCATSRDRVGNTGELFFGEGSRLTVL.

This clonotype was picked up a small number of times. The chain uses TRBV11-2 and TRBJ1-1; 7 bases agree with TRBD1. The CDR3 sequence is 17 residues long. Trimming took 6 bases from V and 1 from J; bases not matched to a gene: 14. The V gene's germline CDR1 is SGHAT and CDR2 FQNNGV. Here the CDR3 DNA reads TGTGCCAGCAGTTCGACAGGGAAAGGAAGCAGGAACACTGAAGCTTTCTTT. Protein sequence: CASSSTGKGSRNTEAFF.

CDR3 sequence reads: CASSPQMETQYF. The CDR3 DNA sequence: TGTGCCAGCAGCCCTCAGATGGAGACCCAGTACTTC. This rearrangement joins TRBV7-9 to TRBJ2-5; D not certain. The CDR3 spans 12 residues. Germline V gene data show CDR1 as SEHNR and CDR2 as FQNEAQ (reference sequence). The V and J ends lost 5 bases and 5 bases respectively, with 9 bases between them. The full variable domain, completed using reference TRBV7-9 and TRBJ2-5, is DTGVSQNPRHKITKRGQNVTFRCDPISEHNRLYWYRQTLGQGPEFLTYFQNEAQLEKSRLLSDRFSAERPKGSFSTLEIQRTEQGDSAMYLCASSPQMETQYFGPGTRLLVL.

This clonotype was counted a few times. This chain joins TRBV6-5 and TRBJ2-3; no firm D call. Germline V gene lookup returns CDR1 MNHEY and CDR2 SVGAGI. The CDR3 has 16 residues. V lost 0 bases to trimming and J lost 2 bases, with 12 bases between them. CDR3 bases: TGTGCCAGCAGTTACTCCGGAATATCTACCACAGATACGCAGTATTTT. Translation gives CASSYSGISTTDTQYF.

This clonotype turned up a few times. J is TRBJ2-6 and V is TRBV4-1; TRBD1 matches 8 bases. CDR1 and CDR2 (germline): MGHRA, YSYEKL. This CDR3 comprises 20 residues. Trimming cost V 0 bases and J 0 bases; bases outside gene matches: 10. The CDR3 DNA follows: TGCGCCAGCAGCCAAGATGGCTTTACAGGGGGAATCTCTGGGGCCAACGTCCTGACTTTC. The encoded protein is CASSQDGFTGGISGANVLTF.

This clonotype was recorded a few times. V usage is TRBV20-1 and J usage is TRBJ2-7; 9 nucleotides match TRBD2. With 2 bases clipped from V and 5 bases from J, the junction kept 4 bases outside the gene matches. Germline CDR1 is DFQATT and CDR2 is SNEGSKA (reference sequence). The CDR3 length is 13 residues. DNA of the CDR3: TGCAGTGCTAGAAGCGCGGGAGGGCACGAGCAGTACTTC. This gives the protein CSARSAGGHEQYF.

In this sample, this clonotype turned up a few times. The chain uses TRBV4-2 and TRBJ2-1, with TRBD1 matching over 8 bases. Per the germline V gene, CDR1 is LGHNA and CDR2 is YNFKEQ. With 0 bases clipped from V and 4 bases from J, the junction kept 11 bases outside the gene matches. There are 18 residues in the CDR3. CDR3 DNA: TGTGCCAGCAGCCAAGATTTTAGACAGGGGTCCTTTTACAATGAGCAGTTCTTC. Its translation is CASSQDFRQGSFYNEQFF.